This TCR beta chain is drawn from a study of type 1 regulatory T cells. Study-level information: T-allo10 is an in vitro-generated, Tr1-enriched CD4 T cell product specific for alloantigen.

The germline V gene encodes CDR1 SEHNR and CDR2 FQNEAQ (reference sequence). This CDR3 is 15 amino acids long. The V gene end was trimmed by 4 bases and the J gene end by 7 bases; junction bases not matched to a gene: 7. Graft donor-derived T-allo10 cells were described as host-alloantigen-specific, anergic, and alloantigen-specifically suppressive. Turning to this clonotype: Its antigen is unidentified.

TCRdb independently ran MiXCR on the reads; one entry per CDR3 protein. The sample yields about 24,000 distinct CDR3 sequences, 72% seen once. Sequenced material: cultured T cells, either the whole culture or a sorted T cell fraction (not recorded which). Noted subset: Tr1-enriched cell product generated in vitro against host alloantigens. V usage is TRBV7-9 and J usage is TRBJ1-6; 7 bases fit TRBD1. This receptor was obtained from a human donor in good health. The CDR3 protein is CASSSAGTVNSPLHF. The DNA for the CDR3 is TGTGCCAGCAGCTCGGCCGGGACAGTGAATTCACCCCTCCACTTT.